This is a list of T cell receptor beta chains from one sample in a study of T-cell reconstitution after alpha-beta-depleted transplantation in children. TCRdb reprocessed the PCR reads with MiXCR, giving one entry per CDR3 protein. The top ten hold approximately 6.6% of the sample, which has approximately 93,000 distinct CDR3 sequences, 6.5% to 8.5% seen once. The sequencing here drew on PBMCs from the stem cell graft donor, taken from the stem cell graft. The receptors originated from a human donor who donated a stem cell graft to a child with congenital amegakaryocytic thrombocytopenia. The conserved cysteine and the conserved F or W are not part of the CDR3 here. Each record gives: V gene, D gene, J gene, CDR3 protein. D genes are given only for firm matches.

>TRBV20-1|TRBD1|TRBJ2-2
SARLQAPGQGGAGELF
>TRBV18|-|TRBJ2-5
ASSHRRNQETQY
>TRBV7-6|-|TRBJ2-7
ASSLGAQSYEQY
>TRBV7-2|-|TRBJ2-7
ASSLFTGSAYEQY
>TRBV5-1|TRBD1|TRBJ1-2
ASSVPGQEDYGYT
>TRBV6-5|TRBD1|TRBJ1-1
ASGGGTGVTEAF
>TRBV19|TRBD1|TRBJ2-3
ASTRDRGHADTQY
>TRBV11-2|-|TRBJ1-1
ASSFTDTSTEAF
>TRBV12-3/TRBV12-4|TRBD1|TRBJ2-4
ASSLVGTGNGNIQY
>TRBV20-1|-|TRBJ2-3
SASLWEADTQY
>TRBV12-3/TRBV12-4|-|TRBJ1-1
ASSFSMNTEAF
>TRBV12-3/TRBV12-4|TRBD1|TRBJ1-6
ASSLGGQTINSPLH
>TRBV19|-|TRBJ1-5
ASSKARGLATVNQPQH
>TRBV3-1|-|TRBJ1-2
ASSQSGSNGYT
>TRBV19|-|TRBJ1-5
ASSNSNQPQH
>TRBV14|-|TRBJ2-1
ASSQGIWEFENEQF
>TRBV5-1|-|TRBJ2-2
ASSLEVFGGELF
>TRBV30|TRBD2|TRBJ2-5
AWRSGLAGVETQY
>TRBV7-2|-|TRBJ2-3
ASSPPGTDTQY
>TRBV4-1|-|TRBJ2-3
ASSQGRLASSTDTQY
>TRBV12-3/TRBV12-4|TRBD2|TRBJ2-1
ASSTAGDSYNEQF